The 13 T cell receptor beta chains listed next were all sequenced from one sample in a study of shared clonotypes between healthy human individuals. Using immunoSEQ multiplex PCR, the repertoire was profiled, and TCRdb retains in-frame clones only, with some absent. Of about 1.5 million clones in the sample, under 99% were seen once. Material: naive CD4+ T cells sorted from blood. The subset: CD45RA+ positively selected. The receptors were gathered from a man aged 25 to 40 in good health.

This chain uses TRBV2 with TRBJ2-3; D assignment may be TRBD1 or TRBD2 (7 bases each). The CDR3 spans 12 residues. Germline CDR1 and CDR2: SNHLY and FYNNEI. Trimming shortened V by 11 bases and J by 2 bases, and 11 bases separated the two germline ends. CDR3 region: CAPGGVTDTQYF. The CDR3 region has the DNA TGTGCCCCAGGGGGGGTCACAGATACGCAGTATTTT.

The count of this clone is one. The chain combines TRBV7-6 with TRBJ2-7; 8 positions match TRBD1. Germline V gene sequence: CDR1 SGHVS, CDR2 FNYEAQ. Trimming at V came to 2 bases and at J to 0 bases, leaving 3 bases not matched to a gene. The CDR3 covers 15 residues. CDR3 bases: TGTGCCAGCAGCTTAAGACAGGGGCCCTCCTACGAGCAGTACTTC. Its protein product is CASSLRQGPSYEQYF.

The rearrangement links TRBV6-5 to TRBJ1-3; D gene uncertain. This CDR3 is 11 amino acids long. V shed 5 bases and J shed 4 bases, with 3 bases lying between them. CDR1 is MNHEY, CDR2 SVGAGI, per germline. CDR3 amino acids: CASSTGNTIYF. The CDR3 coding sequence is TGTGCCAGCAGTACCGGAAACACCATATATTTT.

The chain carries TRBV18 and TRBJ2-2; D gene unclear. The length of the CDR3 is 14 residues. The germline gives CDR1 KGHSH, CDR2 LQKENI. V shed 2 bases and J shed 1 base, with 5 bases lying between them. CDR3 region: CASSPAMNTGELFF. For the CDR3, the DNA is TGTGCCAGCTCACCAGCGATGAACACCGGGGAGCTGTTTTTT.

The chain joins TRBV19 to TRBJ2-3; D is ambiguous. The CDR3 is 12 residues long. V lost 4 bases to trimming and J lost 2 bases, with 4 bases between them. Germline lookup yields CDR1 LNHDA and CDR2 SQIVND (reference sequence). The CDR3: CASSRLTDTQYF. CDR3 DNA sequence: TGTGCCAGTAGTAGGCTCACAGATACGCAGTATTTT. Filled out from reference TRBV19 and TRBJ2-3, the complete variable domain reads DGGITQSPKYLFRKEGQNVTLSCEQNLNHDAMYWYRQDPGQGLRLIYYSQIVNDFQKGDIAEGYSVSREKKESFPLTVTSAQKNPTAFYLCASSRLTDTQYFGPGTRLTVL.

This chain connects TRBV27 to TRBJ2-1, with unresolved D. The V and J ends lost 3 bases and 5 bases respectively, with 8 bases between them. The CDR3 has 13 amino acids. CDR1 is MNHEY and CDR2 is SMNVEV in the germline V gene (reference sequence). The CDR3 is CASSLWVHNEQFF. CDR3 DNA: TGTGCCAGCAGTTTGTGGGTGCACAATGAGCAGTTCTTC.

The rearrangement uses TRBV30 and TRBJ2-1, with D perhaps TRBD1 (6 bases). Germline CDR1 GTSNPN, CDR2 SVGIG (reference sequence). V lost 3 bases and J lost 6, with 15 bases in between. The CDR3 runs to 14 residues. CDR3 DNA sequence: TGTGCCTGGAGGATGTTAGGGGGTGGCAATGAGCAGTTCTTC. It yields the protein CAWRMLGGGNEQFF.

J is TRBJ2-2 and V is TRBV6-5; 10 positions agree with TRBD2. The CDR3 covers 14 residues. CDR1 is MNHEY, CDR2 SVGAGI, per germline. V lost 8 bases, J lost 4 bases, and 4 bases stayed unmatched. CDR3: CASGTSAFTGELFF. The CDR3 DNA reads as TGTGCCAGCGGGACTAGCGCATTCACCGGGGAGCTGTTTTTT.

For this clone: This CDR3 is also generated by other DNA sequences in the sample. This chain uses TRBV18 with TRBJ2-3; D uncertain. CDR1 is KGHSH and CDR2 is LQKENI in the germline V gene. The V end lost 3 bases, the J end lost 0 bases, and 4 bases lay between the germline ends. This CDR3 is built from 13 residues. The CDR3 DNA reads as TGTGCCAGCTCACCGCATAGCACAGATACGCAGTATTTT. Protein product: CASSPHSTDTQYF.

The J gene is TRBJ2-5, the V gene TRBV28; no clear D gene. Trimming removed 2 bases at V and 7 bases at J, with 11 bases between. Per germline, CDR1 MDHEN and CDR2 SYDVKM. The CDR3 spans 13 residues. CDR3: CASSLQIKRTQYF. The DNA for the CDR3 is TGTGCCAGCAGTTTACAGATTAAGAGGACCCAGTACTTC.

As regards this clone: This sample includes further DNA sequences coding for the same CDR3. V gene TRBV15 combines with J gene TRBJ2-7, with a possible D match to TRBD2 (5 bases). Trimming cost V 0 bases and J 4 bases, with 7 bases left between them. CDR3 length: 13 amino acids. CDR1 is LNHNV, CDR2 YYDKDF, per germline (reference sequence). The chain's CDR3 is CATSRDGSYEQYF. CDR3 nucleotides: TGTGCCACCAGCAGAGATGGGAGTTACGAGCAGTACTTC. Based on the CDR3 plus reference TRBV15 and TRBJ2-7, the full variable domain is DAMVIQNPRYQVTQFGKPVTLSCSQTLNHNVMYWYQQKSSQAPKLLFHYYDKDFNNEADTPDNFQSRRPNTSFCFLDIRSPGLGDTAMYLCATSRDGSYEQYFGPGTRLTVT.

The gene calls are TRBV14 and TRBJ1-2; D gene unclear. The CDR3 spans 14 residues. V was trimmed by 0 bases and J by 8 bases, leaving 13 bases between them. Germline values: CDR1 SGHDN, CDR2 FVKESK. CDR3 bases: TGTGCCAGCAGCCAAGACCGAGGCTCGCGGGGCTACACCTTC. As protein: CASSQDRGSRGYTF.

V usage is TRBV7-8 and J usage is TRBJ2-3; TRBD2 matches at 9 bases. Looked up from germline, CDR1 is SGHVS and CDR2 is FQNEAQ. The CDR3 covers 16 residues. Germline trimming cut 0 bases from V and 7 bases from J; bases unmatched to any gene: 8. This CDR3 is CASSLAGAGGPNTQYF. The CDR3 nucleotides are TGTGCCAGCAGCTTAGCCGGGGCGGGAGGGCCGAATACGCAGTATTTT.